This paragraph covers one T cell receptor (beta chain) sequence. As yet, its antigen is unknown. The data are from a study of CD8+ T cells in alopecia areata. Regarding the study as a whole: Especially in alopecia totalis/universalis, lesional scalp showed greater clonality than normal scalp did.

This CDR3 region has 16 residues. The germline CDR1 and CDR2 sequences are LGHNA and YNFKEQ. Deletions cut 0 bases from V and 0 bases from J, with 11 bases between. Extracted from the samples, RNA was reverse transcribed into cDNA to serve as the sequencing template. This table comes from immunoSEQ multiplex PCR, and its TCRdb copy is limited to in-frame clones, with some not included. This sample yields about 200,000 clones, of which more than 50% are seen a single time; 4.5% to 6% belongs to the top ten. Sorting separated CD4+ and CD8+ T cells out of PBMCs. The sequenced sample was CD8+ T cells sorted from blood. The TCR comes from a human donor in good health. The chain links TRBV4-2 to TRBJ1-1; no clear D gene. The CDR3 loop reads CASSQDLGRLNTEAFF. The CDR3 nucleotides read TGTGCCAGCAGCCAAGATCTCGGCAGGTTGAACACTGAAGCTTTCTTT.